A selection of T cell receptor beta chains follows, all from one sample in a study of cytomegalovirus exposure and HLA in healthy donors. Data came from immunoSEQ multiplex PCR; TCRdb stores just in-frame clones and leaves some out. Counted here are under 150,000 clones, approximately 72% occurring once; the ten biggest clones make up roughly 10%. The sample consisted of PBMCs. These receptors originate from a woman aged 45 to 65 in good health and CMV-seropositive. Both conserved end residues are part of each CDR3. Fields, in order: CDR3 length, D gene, V gene, clone size, J gene, CDR3 DNA, CDR3 protein. The D gene is left open where the match is weak. Size is stated for part of the rows, as once, few or many counts, or as a class when the clone is expanded.

13	-	TRBV10-3	-	TRBJ2-5	TGTGCCATCAGTGAGGGTCAGGGGGAGACCCAGTACTTC	CAISEGQGETQYF
15	TRBD2	TRBV28	-	TRBJ2-1	TGTGCCAGCAGTAAACCGGCGGGGGGAGCGTATGAGCAGTTCTTC	CASSKPAGGAYEQFF
16	TRBD1	TRBV2	-	TRBJ1-2	TGTGCCAGCAGTGAATCGTTACGGGACAGGGGAATTGGCTACACCTTC	CASSESLRDRGIGYTF
15	-	TRBV4-2	-	TRBJ2-3	TGTGCCAGCAGCCAAGAGGACTACCGCACAGATACGCAGTATTTT	CASSQEDYRTDTQYF
12	-	TRBV5-1	-	TRBJ2-5	TGCGCCAGCAGCTTGGATCGGGAGACCCAGTACTTC	CASSLDRETQYF
12	-	TRBV21-1	-	TRBJ2-1	TGTGCCAGCAGGACAGGAGGCAATGAGCAGTTCTTC	CASRTGGNEQFF
16	TRBD1	TRBV4-2	-	TRBJ1-6	TGTGCCAGCAGCTCGACAGGGGGCCGCTATAATTCACCCCTCCACTTT	CASSSTGGRYNSPLHF
13	-	TRBV2	-	TRBJ1-1	TGTGCCAGCAGTGAACAGATGCTGACTGAAGCTTTCTTT	CASSEQMLTEAFF
15	TRBD1	TRBV7-9	-	TRBJ1-4	TGTGCCAGCAGCCGGGGACAGGGAACTAATGAAAAACTGTTTTTT	CASSRGQGTNEKLFF
16	TRBD2	TRBV5-1	-	TRBJ2-5	TGCGCCAGCAGCTACGAACCGGGACTAACAGAAGAGACCCAGTACTTC	CASSYEPGLTEETQYF
14	-	TRBV2	few	TRBJ1-5	TGTGCCAGCAATGGAGTGCTACGCAATCAGCCCCAGCATTTT	CASNGVLRNQPQHF
16	TRBD1	TRBV18	-	TRBJ1-5	TGTGCCAGCTCACCCGCCGGACAGGGCCCCAATCAGCCCCAGCATTTT	CASSPAGQGPNQPQHF
15	TRBD1	TRBV5-1	few	TRBJ2-7	TGCGCCAGCAGCCCTGGGACAGGGCTTTCCTACGAGCAGTACTTC	CASSPGTGLSYEQYF
13	-	TRBV5-4	few	TRBJ2-2	TGTGCCAGCAGCTCAGGGTGGGCCGGGGAGCTGTTTTTT	CASSSGWAGELFF
15	-	TRBV19	-	TRBJ1-5	TGTGCCAGTACTCGAGACAGCTATAGCAATCAGCCCCAGCATTTT	CASTRDSYSNQPQHF
14	TRBD2	TRBV2	-	TRBJ2-7	TGTGCCTGCCGACTAGCGGGGGCCTCCTACGAGCAGTACTTC	CACRLAGASYEQYF
14	-	TRBV11-3	-	TRBJ2-5	TGTGCCAGCAGCTTAGATCTAGCCCCAGAGACCCAGTACTTC	CASSLDLAPETQYF
15	-	TRBV7-9	few	TRBJ2-1	TGTGCCAGCAGCTTAGTGGGCGGGTCCTACAATGAGCAGTTCTTC	CASSLVGGSYNEQFF
14	-	TRBV9	-	TRBJ1-1	TGTGCCAGCAGCGGATCAGGGATTCGAACTGAAGCTTTCTTT	CASSGSGIRTEAFF
13	TRBD1	TRBV19	-	TRBJ2-2	TGTGCCAGTAGCAAACAGGGGGCCGGGGAGCTGTTTTTT	CASSKQGAGELFF
13	-	TRBV13	few	TRBJ2-5	TGTGCCAGCAGCTTAGGGGGCCTGGAGACCCAGTACTTC	CASSLGGLETQYF
15	-	TRBV7-8	-	TRBJ1-2	TGTGCCAGCAGCCCCGACAGGCTCATTGGCTATGGCTACACCTTC	CASSPDRLIGYGYTF
14	-	TRBV19	-	TRBJ2-7	TGTGCCAGTAGGAACACAGGGCTTTCCTACGAGCAGTACTTC	CASRNTGLSYEQYF
17	TRBD1	TRBV5-1	-	TRBJ1-2	TGCGCCAGCAGCGCGTCCGGGACAGAATTCCGGACGAATGGCTACACCTTC	CASSASGTEFRTNGYTF
15	TRBD1	TRBV29-1	-	TRBJ1-2	TGCAGCGCTTCTCTATATGGGACAGGGGGCTCCGGCTACACCTTC	CSASLYGTGGSGYTF
13	-	TRBV5-8	few	TRBJ2-5	TGTGCCAGCAGCCTCGTTAGGGGAGAGACCCAGTACTTC	CASSLVRGETQYF
12	-	TRBV27	-	TRBJ2-3	TGTGCCAGCAGGACTAGCACAGATACGCAGTATTTT	CASRTSTDTQYF
14	-	TRBV30	-	TRBJ1-1	TGTGCCTGGAGCATCCTTGACAGGAACACTGAAGCTTTCTTT	CAWSILDRNTEAFF
14	TRBD1	TRBV5-1	-	TRBJ1-1	TGCGCCAGCAGCTGGGGACAGGGGAAGGCTGAAGCTTTCTTT	CASSWGQGKAEAFF
14	-	TRBV19	few	TRBJ1-2	TGTGCCAGTAGCCCTTCTGCAGCTAACTATGGCTACACCTTC	CASSPSAANYGYTF
17	TRBD1	TRBV2	-	TRBJ1-1	TGTGCCAGCAGACGAACCGGGACAGTCAACTGGAACACTGAAGCTTTCTTT	CASRRTGTVNWNTEAFF
16	-	TRBV4-3	-	TRBJ2-3	TGCGCCAGCAGCCAAGACGGTGGTTTGAGTTCAGATACGCAGTATTTT	CASSQDGGLSSDTQYF
16	-	TRBV6-6	-	TRBJ2-1	TGTGCCAGCAGGGGAGGTTTGGGGGAGCCCCGTAATGAGCAGTTCTTC	CASRGGLGEPRNEQFF
13	-	TRBV28	-	TRBJ1-2	TGTGCCAGCAGTTCAGACAGGTCCTATGGCTACACCTTC	CASSSDRSYGYTF
16	-	TRBV7-2	-	TRBJ2-5	TGTGCCAGCAGCTTAGGTCGTAGCTCCCCTCGAGAGACCCAGTACTTC	CASSLGRSSPRETQYF
14	TRBD1	TRBV5-6	-	TRBJ1-1	TGTGCCAGCAGCTTACGGGACAGGAACACTGAAGCTTTCTTT	CASSLRDRNTEAFF
13	-	TRBV7-6	-	TRBJ2-7	TGTGCCAGCAGCTTGGGGGCTCGCTACGAGCAGTACTTC	CASSLGARYEQYF
14	-	TRBV5-6	few	TRBJ1-6	TGTGCCAGCAGCTCCCTGGGGGCCCCCTCACCCCTCCACTTT	CASSSLGAPSPLHF
14	TRBD2	TRBV29-1	-	TRBJ2-2	TGCAGCGCAAAACGGGGGGCGAACACCGGGGAGCTGTTTTTT	CSAKRGANTGELFF
13	-	TRBV14	-	TRBJ2-3	TGTGCCAGCAGCGGGGACTTCACAGATACGCAGTATTTT	CASSGDFTDTQYF
14	-	TRBV6-5	few	TRBJ2-2	TGTGCCAGCACCTTTGACAGTGGAACCGGGGAGCTGTTTTTT	CASTFDSGTGELFF
15	-	TRBV7-3	-	TRBJ1-6	TGTGCCAGCAGCTTAACCGGCAGCGATAATTCACCCCTCCACTTT	CASSLTGSDNSPLHF
14	TRBD1	TRBV6-5	few	TRBJ1-4	TGTGCCAGCAGTTACTCCAGGGGGGATGAAAAACTGTTTTTT	CASSYSRGDEKLFF
15	TRBD2	TRBV4-3	many	TRBJ2-7	TGCGCCAGCAGCCAAGGCGGGGGGGCCTCCTACGAGCAGTACTTC	CASSQGGGASYEQYF
16	TRBD1	TRBV7-9	once	TRBJ1-2	TGTGCCAGCAGCTACGGACAGGGACCGCTTTCCTATGGCTACACCTTC	CASSYGQGPLSYGYTF
13	TRBD2	TRBV30	-	TRBJ2-4	TGTGCCTGGAGTGTTGCGGGAGGAAACATTCAGTACTTC	CAWSVAGGNIQYF
15	-	TRBV5-5	-	TRBJ2-1	TGTGCCAGCAGCCCCTATCTATTACTACACAATGAGCAGTTCTTC	CASSPYLLLHNEQFF
15	TRBD2	TRBV7-2	-	TRBJ2-1	TGTGCCAGCAGCCAAACTAGCGGGAGCACCCATGAGCAGTTCTTC	CASSQTSGSTHEQFF
14	-	TRBV7-2	-	TRBJ1-1	TGTGCCAGCAGCTTGGGCAGCATGAACACTGAAGCTTTCTTT	CASSLGSMNTEAFF